The 22 T cell receptor beta chains below come from one sample, sequenced in a study of type 1 regulatory T cells. TCRdb re-called the reads through MiXCR, storing one row per CDR3 protein. The sample shows fewer than 30,000 distinct CDR3 sequences, over 55% of them seen only once. The antigens of these receptors remain unknown. Sequencing was carried out using cultured T cells, either the whole culture or a sorted T cell fraction (not recorded which). Subset in this sample: Tr1-enriched cell product generated in vitro against host alloantigens. The receptors were gathered from a human donor in good health.

CDR3 coding DNA: TGTGCCACCGCCGGGACAGGGCTGTACGAGCAGTACTTC. Translating it yields CATAGTGLYEQYF. J is TRBJ2-7 and V is TRBV10-3, with 9 bases aligning to TRBD1. CDR3 size: 13 residues. The germline V gene encodes CDR1 ENHRY and CDR2 SYGVKD. Germline trimming cut 10 bases from V and 4 bases from J; bases unmatched to any gene: 8.

This rearrangement joins TRBV2 to TRBJ1-1; no firm D call. From germline, CDR1 is SNHLY and CDR2 FYNNEI. The V end was cut by 6 bases, the J end by 4 bases, with 18 bases between. The CDR3 extends over 15 amino acids. This chain's CDR3 is CASSPDRGMGTEAFF. Here the CDR3 DNA reads TGTGCCAGCAGCCCTGATCGGGGAATGGGCACTGAAGCTTTCTTT.

V is TRBV18 and J is TRBJ2-3; 7 nucleotides match TRBD1. CDR3 size: 14 residues. V gave up 3 bases and J gave up 4 bases; unmatched junction bases: 4. CDR1 and CDR2 (germline): KGHSH, LQKENI. The CDR3: CASSPDRAADTQYF. CDR3 nucleotide sequence: TGTGCCAGCTCACCCGACAGGGCTGCAGATACGCAGTATTTT.

The chain employs TRBV5-4 and TRBJ2-3, with D perhaps assigned TRBD1 or TRBD2 (5 bases each). CDR1 is SGHNT, CDR2 YYREEE, per germline (reference sequence). This CDR3 region has 13 residues. V shed 3 bases and J shed 6 bases, with 11 bases lying between them. The CDR3 DNA follows: TGTGCCAGCAGCTCCCCCGGGGCGGATACGCAGTATTTT. The encoded protein is CASSSPGADTQYF.

The J gene is TRBJ1-2, the V gene TRBV20-1; D is undetermined. CDR3 length: 13 residues. V lost 4 bases, J lost 0 bases, and 9 bases lay in between. Germline lookup yields CDR1 DFQATT and CDR2 SNEGSKA (reference sequence). CDR3 sequence: CSANGGTNYGYTF. CDR3 bases: TGCAGTGCTAACGGTGGTACTAACTATGGCTACACCTTC.

V and J are TRBV2 and TRBJ2-3, with D tentatively TRBD1 or TRBD2 (5 bases each). V lost 8 bases to trimming and J lost 2 bases, with 20 bases between them. The CDR3 runs to 16 residues. Germline V gene sequence: CDR1 SNHLY, CDR2 FYNNEI. The CDR3 is CASSSRGSLNTDTQYF. The CDR3, as DNA: TGTGCCAGCTCTTCCCGGGGCTCTCTTAACACAGATACGCAGTATTTT.

V is TRBV7-9 and J is TRBJ1-2; D ambiguous. The V and J ends lost 2 bases and 4 bases respectively, with 5 bases between them. Germline lookup yields CDR1 SEHNR and CDR2 FQNEAQ (reference sequence). CDR3 length: 12 amino acids. DNA for the CDR3: TGTGCCAGCAGCTTAAGCAGCTATGGCTACACCTTC. It encodes CASSLSSYGYTF.

V usage is TRBV20-1 and J usage is TRBJ2-3; D could derive from TRBD1 or TRBD2 (5 bases each). This CDR3 is 14 amino acids long. CDR1 is DFQATT and CDR2 is SNEGSKA in the germline V gene (reference sequence). V lost 4 bases and J 2 bases, leaving 13 bases between the germline ends. CDR3 DNA: TGCAGTGCTAAGGGACGCACGGACACAGATACGCAGTATTTT. Its translation is CSAKGRTDTDTQYF.

The chain uses TRBV5-4 and TRBJ2-1; TRBD2 aligns across 12 bases. V was pared by 4 bases and J by 9 bases, with 11 bases of the junction left unmatched. The CDR3 consists of 16 residues. Germline V gene sequence: CDR1 SGHNT, CDR2 YYREEE (reference sequence). DNA for the CDR3: TGTGCCAGCAGCCCCCAGACTAGCGGGGGTTCTGGTGAGCAGTTCTTC. This codes for CASSPQTSGGSGEQFF.

The chain employs TRBV10-3 and TRBJ2-5; D unclear. Germline V gene sequence: CDR1 ENHRY, CDR2 SYGVKD. This CDR3 region has 14 residues. V lost 6 bases and J 7 bases, leaving 18 bases between the germline ends. This chain's CDR3 is CAISQTTTEMTQYF. CDR3 DNA sequence: TGTGCCATCAGCCAGACCACAACAGAGATGACCCAGTACTTC.

This clonotype was seen more than once but under ten times. The CDR3 DNA follows: TGCAGCGTTAGTACAGGGGGCACTGAAGCTTTCTTT. Protein: CSVSTGGTEAFF. The V gene is TRBV29-1, the J gene TRBJ1-1; 8 bases fit TRBD1. CDR1 SQVTM and CDR2 ANQGSEA come from the germline V gene. The CDR3 loop spans 12 amino acids. V was clipped by 5 bases and J by 4 bases; unmatched bases: 3. The full variable domain, in which reference TRBV29-1 and TRBJ1-1 provide the parts outside the CDR3, is SAVISQKPSRDICQRGTSLTIQCQVDSQVTMMFWYRQQPGQSLTLIATANQGSEATYESGFVIDKFPISRPNLTFSTLTVSNMSPEDSSIYLCSVSTGGTEAFFGQGTRLTVV.

The V gene is TRBV15, the J gene TRBJ2-3; TRBD1 aligns across 8 bases. V trimming: 5 bases; J trimming: 5 bases; junction bases outside the gene matches: 9. The germline V gene has CDR1 LNHNV and CDR2 YYDKDF (reference sequence). The CDR3 runs to 15 residues. The chain's CDR3 is CATSGFGQGGDTQYF. The CDR3 DNA is TGTGCCACCAGCGGATTTGGACAGGGAGGAGATACGCAGTATTTT.

The rearrangement joins TRBV11-3 to TRBJ2-7; tentative D call: TRBD2 (5 bases). The germline V gene has CDR1 SGHNT and CDR2 YENEEA. This CDR3 spans 12 amino acids. Trimming cost V 6 bases and J 6 bases, with 12 bases left between them. CDR3: CASRRASGEQYF. The CDR3 DNA reads TGTGCCAGCAGGAGGGCTTCTGGCGAGCAGTACTTC.

This rearrangement joins TRBV4-1 to TRBJ2-3; weak D call: TRBD2 (5 bases). The CDR3 has 15 amino acids. CDR1 is MGHRA, CDR2 YSYEKL, per germline. V lost 4 bases, J lost 0 bases, and 11 bases lay in between. The CDR3 nucleotides read TGCGCCAGCAGCCGGACTGGATCTAGCACAGATACGCAGTATTTT. Amino acid sequence: CASSRTGSSTDTQYF.

The chain has TRBV6-6 and TRBJ2-5; tentatively, D is TRBD2 (5 bases). V was shortened by 4 bases and J by 5 bases, with 8 bases between the two germline ends. The CDR3 extends over 12 amino acids. Germline values: CDR1 MNHNY, CDR2 SVGAGI (reference sequence). CDR3 sequence: CASSLGVETQYF. In nucleotides, the CDR3 is TGTGCCAGCAGTTTGGGAGTGGAGACCCAGTACTTC.

By share of the sample, this clonotype is medium-sized. V usage is TRBV18 and J usage is TRBJ2-1; 9 bases are shared with TRBD1. Trimming at V came to 6 bases and at J to 2 bases, leaving 8 bases not matched to a gene. This CDR3 spans 16 amino acids. Germline assignment: CDR1 KGHSH and CDR2 LQKENI. In nucleotides, the CDR3 is TGTGCCAGCTCCGCTGCGGGACAGGGAGCCTACAATGAGCAGTTCTTC. The encoded protein is CASSAAGQGAYNEQFF.

V is TRBV12-3 or TRBV12-4 and J is TRBJ2-7; 13 positions agree with TRBD2. The CDR3 runs to 15 residues. V shed 4 bases, J shed 6 bases, and the junction held 6 bases outside the gene matches. The chain's CDR3 is CASSSPTSGGFEQYF. The DNA for the CDR3 is TGTGCCAGCAGTTCTCCGACTAGCGGGGGGTTCGAGCAGTACTTC.

This clonotype was seen just once. The chain is built from TRBV15 and TRBJ2-3, with TRBD2 identical over 8 bases. Germline CDR1 LNHNV, CDR2 YYDKDF (reference sequence). The CDR3 totals 16 residues. The V gene end was trimmed by 0 bases and the J gene end by 7 bases; junction bases not matched to a gene: 9. CDR3 bases: TGTGCCACCAGCAGAGAATCCTCCGGGACTAGGAATACGCAGTATTTT. Amino acid sequence: CATSRESSGTRNTQYF.

DNA of the CDR3: TGTGCCAGCAGTTTTTTGCGGGGGTTATCCGAGCAGTACTTC. Its protein product is CASSFLRGLSEQYF. The rearrangement joins TRBV28 to TRBJ2-7; TRBD2 aligns across 7 bases. This CDR3 has 14 residues. V dropped 3 bases and J dropped 6; count of bases not matched to a gene: 8. The germline V gene encodes CDR1 MDHEN and CDR2 SYDVKM.

The chain combines TRBV7-9 with TRBJ2-7; unclear D gene. Trimming left V 6 bases short and J 0 bases short, with 12 bases between. The CDR3 extends over 14 amino acids. Germline V gene data show CDR1 as SEHNR and CDR2 as FQNEAQ (reference sequence). CDR3 DNA sequence: TGTGCCAGCAGTGGAGCAGCCAGCTCCTACGAGCAGTACTTC. It codes for CASSGAASSYEQYF.

This chain connects TRBV7-2 to TRBJ2-1; 10 bases align to TRBD1. The CDR3 covers 15 residues. The J segment lost 4 bases and the V segment lost 5 bases, leaving 5 bases of the junction unmatched. Germline V lookup: CDR1 SGHTA, CDR2 FQGNSA. The CDR3 sequence is CASSRDRGEYNEQFF. CDR3 in DNA: TGTGCCAGCAGCCGGGACAGGGGCGAGTACAATGAGCAGTTCTTC.

V is TRBV3-1 and J is TRBJ2-1; tentative D call: TRBD1 (6 bases). Germline loops: CDR1 LGHDT, CDR2 YNNKEL (reference sequence). The CDR3 is made up of 15 amino acids. Trimming left V 5 bases short and J 5 bases short, with 16 bases between. The CDR3 DNA sequence: TGTGCCAGCAGCATCAGGGGCTCACGAGACAATGAGCAGTTCTTC. Its translation: CASSIRGSRDNEQFF.